This note documents a single TCR beta chain sequence. Sequencing libraries for TCR beta were prepared with iRepertoire HTBI primers and Arm-PCR of CDR3 regions. Using its own MiXCR run on the multiplex PCR reads, TCRdb lists one record per CDR3 protein. The sample includes about 560,000 distinct CDR3 sequences, around 15% of them seen just once. The data stem from a study of regulatory T cells in long-lasting Graves disease. Time point of the sample: newly diagnosed GD, antithyroid drugs for less than 3 months. PBMCs were the source of the RNA used for TCR sequencing. Patients came through an endocrinology department, and that department was in Xi'an, China. The CDR3 contains 16 residues. The V gene's germline CDR1 is SGHTA and CDR2 FQGTGA. The ends lost 5 bases at V and 7 bases at J; junction bases unmatched: 8. These sequences were also reported in another study, on T cells in Graves' hyperthyroidism and ophthalmopathy.

Sequences were derived from peripheral blood mononuclear cells (PBMCs), sampled at new diagnosis, from a patient treated with antithyroid drugs. The chain combines TRBV7-3 with TRBJ2-2; 12 bases align to TRBD1. This TCR came from a man aged 18 to 29 with Graves disease. DNA for the CDR3: TGTGCCAGCAGCCCGGGACAGGGGGCCGGTGTCGGGGAGCTGTTTTTT. It specifies CASSPGQGAGVGELFF. Full variable domain (remainder filled in from reference TRBV7-3 and TRBJ2-2): GAGVSQTPSNKVTEKGKYVELRCDPISGHTALYWYRQSLGQGPEFLIYFQGTGAADDSGLPNDRFFAVRPEGSVSTLKIQRTERGDSAVYLCASSPGQGAGVGELFFGEGSRLTVL.